This record looks at one T cell receptor (beta chain) sequence and its context. The data were obtained in a study of blood T cell repertoires in COVID-19. Overall study: T cells, B-cell-depleted T cells, or PBMCs supplied cDNA or gDNA.

The repertoire was sequenced with immunoSEQ multiplex PCR; TCRdb's copy has only in-frame clones and lacks some. The data contain approximately 60,000 clones, 85% of them singletons. The clonotype comes from a human donor in a cohort sampled during active COVID-19. Material for sequencing was peripheral blood.

CDR3 nucleotide sequence: TGTGCCAGCAGCTTGGAGGACAGGGAAGCTTTCTTT. Protein: CASSLEDREAFF. This chain links TRBV7-9 with TRBJ1-1, with 7 bases fitting TRBD1. The CDR3 totals 12 residues. The junction had 3 bases not matched to a gene; V was cut back by 3 bases and J by 8 bases. From germline, CDR1 is SEHNR and CDR2 FQNEAQ (reference sequence).